This TCR beta chain was captured by sequencing in a study of shared clonotypes between healthy human individuals. Study-wide findings and caveats: Exclusively blood specimens were collected; tissue repertoires likely differ.

Splitting the CD4+ cells yielded a CD45RA+ naive subset and a CD45RA-negative memory subset. The CDR3 is made up of 14 amino acids. CDR1 is MNHEY, CDR2 SVGAGI, per germline. Trimming removed 0 bases at V and 8 bases at J, with 11 bases between. Genomic DNA of every subset was divided equally among multiple immunoSEQ plates. Method: immunoSEQ multiplex PCR; TCRdb's copy keeps in-frame clones and lacks some. The table has over a million clones, roughly 97% seen once. Concerning this clone: No antigen is known for it.

The sample was naive CD4+ T cells sorted from blood. Noted subset: CD45RA+ positively selected. The sequence was obtained from a man aged 25 to 45 in good health. V gene TRBV6-5 combines with J gene TRBJ2-1, with D maybe TRBD2 (6 bases). The CDR3 DNA sequence: TGTGCCAGCAGTTACTCTGGGTCGGGAGATGAGCAGTTCTTC. Its translation: CASSYSGSGDEQFF.